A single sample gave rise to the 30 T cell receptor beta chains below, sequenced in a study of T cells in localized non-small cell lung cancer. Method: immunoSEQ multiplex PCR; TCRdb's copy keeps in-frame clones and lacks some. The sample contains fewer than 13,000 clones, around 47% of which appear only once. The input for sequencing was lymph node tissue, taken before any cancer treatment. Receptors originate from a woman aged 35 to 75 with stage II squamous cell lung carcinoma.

The CDR3 sequence is CASRQVAQETQYF. The CDR3 DNA is TGTGCCAGTAGGCAGGTAGCACAAGAGACCCAGTACTTC. This rearrangement joins TRBV19 to TRBJ2-5; D is ambiguous. Germline lookup yields CDR1 LNHDA and CDR2 SQIVND (reference sequence). Trimming left V 6 bases short and J 2 bases short, with 10 bases between. The CDR3 totals 13 residues.

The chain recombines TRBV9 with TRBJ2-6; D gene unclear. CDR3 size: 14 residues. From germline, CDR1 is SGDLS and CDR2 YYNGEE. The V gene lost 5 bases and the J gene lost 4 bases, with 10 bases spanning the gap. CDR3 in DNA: TGTGCCAGCAGTGACAAGTGGGGGGCCAACGTCCTGACTTTC. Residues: CASSDKWGANVLTF.

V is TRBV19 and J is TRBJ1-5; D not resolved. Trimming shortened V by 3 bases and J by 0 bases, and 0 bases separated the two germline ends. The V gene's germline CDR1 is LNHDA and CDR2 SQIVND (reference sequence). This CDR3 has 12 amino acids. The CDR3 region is CASSISNQPQHF. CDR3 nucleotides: TGTGCCAGTAGTATTAGCAATCAGCCCCAGCATTTT.

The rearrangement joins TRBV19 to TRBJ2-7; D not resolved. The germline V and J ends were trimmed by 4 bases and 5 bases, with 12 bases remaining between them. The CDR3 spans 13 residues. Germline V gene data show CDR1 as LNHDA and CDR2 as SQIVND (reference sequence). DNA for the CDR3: TGTGCCAGTAGTAAGGCGTTCCTGGACGAGCAGTACTTC. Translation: CASSKAFLDEQYF.

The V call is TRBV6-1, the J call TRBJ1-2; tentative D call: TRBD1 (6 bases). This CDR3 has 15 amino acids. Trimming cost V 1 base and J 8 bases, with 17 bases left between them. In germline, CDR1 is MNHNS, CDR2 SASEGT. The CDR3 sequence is CASSEGNQGIEGYTF. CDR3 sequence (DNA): TGTGCCAGCAGTGAAGGAAATCAGGGGATAGAGGGCTACACCTTC.

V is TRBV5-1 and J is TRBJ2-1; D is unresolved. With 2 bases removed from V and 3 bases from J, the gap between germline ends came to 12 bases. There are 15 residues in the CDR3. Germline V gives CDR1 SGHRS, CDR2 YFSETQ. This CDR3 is CASSFLTYNYNEQFF. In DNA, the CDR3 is TGCGCCAGCAGCTTTTTAACGTACAACTACAATGAGCAGTTCTTC.

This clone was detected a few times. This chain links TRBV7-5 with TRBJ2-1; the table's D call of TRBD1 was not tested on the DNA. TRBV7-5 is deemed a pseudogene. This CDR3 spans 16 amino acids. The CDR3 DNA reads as TGTGCCAGCGGATACAGGGACCCCTACTCCTACAATGAGCAGTTCTTC. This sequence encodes CASGYRDPYSYNEQFF.

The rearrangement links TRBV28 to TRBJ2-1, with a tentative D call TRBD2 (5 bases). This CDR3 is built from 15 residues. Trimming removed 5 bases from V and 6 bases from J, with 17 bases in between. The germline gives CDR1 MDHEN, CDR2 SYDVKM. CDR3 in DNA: TGTGCCAGCAGTCGCTCCCACGGAGCGGCCAATGAGCAGTTCTTC. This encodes CASSRSHGAANEQFF.

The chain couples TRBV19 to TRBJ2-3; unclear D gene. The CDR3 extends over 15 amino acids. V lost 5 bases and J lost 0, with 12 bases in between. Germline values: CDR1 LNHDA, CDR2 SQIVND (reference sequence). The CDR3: CASSDRPASTDTQYF. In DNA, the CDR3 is TGTGCCAGTAGTGACCGACCCGCTAGCACAGATACGCAGTATTTT.

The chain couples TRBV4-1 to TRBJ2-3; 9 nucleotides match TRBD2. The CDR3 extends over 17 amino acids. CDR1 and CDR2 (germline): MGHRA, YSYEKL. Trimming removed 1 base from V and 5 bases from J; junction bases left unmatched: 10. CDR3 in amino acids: CASSQGLAGPKGDTQYF. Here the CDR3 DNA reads TGCGCCAGCAGCCAAGGGCTAGCGGGGCCCAAGGGAGATACGCAGTATTTT.

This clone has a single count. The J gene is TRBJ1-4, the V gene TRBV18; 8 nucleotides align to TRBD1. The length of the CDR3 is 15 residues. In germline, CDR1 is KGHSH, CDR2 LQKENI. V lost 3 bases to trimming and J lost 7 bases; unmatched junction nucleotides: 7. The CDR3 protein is CASSPAGGASEKLFF. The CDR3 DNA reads TGTGCCAGCTCACCTGCAGGGGGCGCGAGTGAAAAACTGTTTTTT.

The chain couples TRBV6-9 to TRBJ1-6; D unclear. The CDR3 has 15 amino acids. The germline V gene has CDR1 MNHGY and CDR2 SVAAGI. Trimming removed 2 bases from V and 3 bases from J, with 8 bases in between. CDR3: CASSYKGGYNSPLHF. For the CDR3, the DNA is TGTGCCAGCAGTTATAAGGGTGGCTATAATTCACCCCTCCACTTT.

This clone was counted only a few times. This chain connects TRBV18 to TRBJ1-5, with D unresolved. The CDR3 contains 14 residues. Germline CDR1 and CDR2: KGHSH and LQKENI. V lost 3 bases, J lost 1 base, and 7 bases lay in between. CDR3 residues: CASSPSVSNQPQHF. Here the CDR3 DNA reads TGTGCCAGCTCACCCTCGGTAAGCAATCAGCCCCAGCATTTT.

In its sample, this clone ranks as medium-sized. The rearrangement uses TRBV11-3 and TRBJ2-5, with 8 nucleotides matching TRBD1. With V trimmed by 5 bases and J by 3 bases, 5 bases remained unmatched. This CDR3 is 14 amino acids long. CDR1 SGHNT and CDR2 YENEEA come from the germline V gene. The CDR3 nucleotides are TGTGCCAGCAGCCGGGGACAGGAGGAAGAGACCCAGTACTTC. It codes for CASSRGQEEETQYF. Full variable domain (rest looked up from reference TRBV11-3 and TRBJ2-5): EAGVVQSPRYKIIEKKQPVAFWCNPISGHNTLYWYLQNLGQGPELLIRYENEEAVDDSQLPKDRFSAERLKGVDSTLKIQPAELGDSAVYLCASSRGQEEETQYFGPGTRLLVL.

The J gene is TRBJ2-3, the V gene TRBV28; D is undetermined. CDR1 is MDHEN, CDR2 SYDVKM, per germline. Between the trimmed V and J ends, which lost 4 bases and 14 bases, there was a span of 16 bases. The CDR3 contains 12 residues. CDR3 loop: CASSSPSLVGYF. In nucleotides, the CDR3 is TGTGCCAGCAGTTCCCCGTCCCTTGTAGGGTATTTT.

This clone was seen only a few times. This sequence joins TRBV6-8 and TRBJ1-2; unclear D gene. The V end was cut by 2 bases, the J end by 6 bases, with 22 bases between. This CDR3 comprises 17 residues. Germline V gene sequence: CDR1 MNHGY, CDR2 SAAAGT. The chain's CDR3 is CASSYRSYPPSGDGYTF. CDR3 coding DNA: TGTGCCAGCAGTTACCGGAGTTATCCGCCTAGCGGGGATGGCTACACCTTC.

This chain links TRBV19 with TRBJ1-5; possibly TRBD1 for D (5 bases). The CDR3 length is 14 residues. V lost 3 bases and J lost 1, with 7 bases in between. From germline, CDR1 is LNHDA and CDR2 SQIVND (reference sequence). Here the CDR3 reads CASSMAGSNQPQHF. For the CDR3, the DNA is TGTGCCAGTAGTATGGCAGGGAGCAATCAGCCCCAGCATTTT.

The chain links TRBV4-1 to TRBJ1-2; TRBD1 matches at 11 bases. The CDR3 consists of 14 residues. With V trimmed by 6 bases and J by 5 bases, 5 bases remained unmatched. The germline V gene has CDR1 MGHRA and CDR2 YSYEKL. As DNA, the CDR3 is TGCGCCAGCAGTCCCGGGACAGGGGGTTATGGCTACACCTTC. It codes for CASSPGTGGYGYTF.

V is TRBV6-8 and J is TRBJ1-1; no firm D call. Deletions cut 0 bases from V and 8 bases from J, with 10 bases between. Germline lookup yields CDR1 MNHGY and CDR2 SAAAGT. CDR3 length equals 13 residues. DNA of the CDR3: TGTGCCAGCAGTTACTCGAAGGAAGCCGAAGCTTTCTTT. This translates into CASSYSKEAEAFF.

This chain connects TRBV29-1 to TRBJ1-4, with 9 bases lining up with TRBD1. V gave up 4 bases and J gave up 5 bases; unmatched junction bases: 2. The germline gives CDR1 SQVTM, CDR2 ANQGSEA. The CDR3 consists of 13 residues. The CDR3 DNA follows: TGCAGCGTTGGGGGACAGGGAAATGAAAAACTGTTTTTT. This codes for CSVGGQGNEKLFF.

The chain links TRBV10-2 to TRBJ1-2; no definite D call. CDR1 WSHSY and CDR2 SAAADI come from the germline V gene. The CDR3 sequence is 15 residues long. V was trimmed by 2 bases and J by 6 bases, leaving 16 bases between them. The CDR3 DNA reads TGCGCCAGCAGTGAGGGATCTATCGAAAGGGATGGCTACACCTTC. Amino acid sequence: CASSEGSIERDGYTF.

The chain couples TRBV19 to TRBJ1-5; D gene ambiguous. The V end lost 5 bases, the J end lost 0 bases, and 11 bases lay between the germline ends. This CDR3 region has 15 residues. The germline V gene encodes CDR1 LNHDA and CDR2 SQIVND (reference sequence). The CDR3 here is CASSYGVFSNQPQHF. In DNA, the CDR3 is TGTGCCAGTAGTTATGGCGTATTTAGCAATCAGCCCCAGCATTTT.

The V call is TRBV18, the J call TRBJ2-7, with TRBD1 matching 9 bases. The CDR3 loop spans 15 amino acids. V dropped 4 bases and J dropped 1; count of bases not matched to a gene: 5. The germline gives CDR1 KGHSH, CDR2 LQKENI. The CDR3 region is CASSRSGQGSYEQYF. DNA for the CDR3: TGTGCCAGCTCACGCTCGGGACAGGGATCCTACGAGCAGTACTTC.

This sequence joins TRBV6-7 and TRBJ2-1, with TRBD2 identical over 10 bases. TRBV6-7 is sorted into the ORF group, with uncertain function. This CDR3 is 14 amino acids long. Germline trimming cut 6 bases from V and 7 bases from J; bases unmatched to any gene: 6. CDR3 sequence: CASRSSGSTNEQFF. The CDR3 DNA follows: TGTGCCAGCAGGTCTAGCGGGAGTACGAATGAGCAGTTCTTC.

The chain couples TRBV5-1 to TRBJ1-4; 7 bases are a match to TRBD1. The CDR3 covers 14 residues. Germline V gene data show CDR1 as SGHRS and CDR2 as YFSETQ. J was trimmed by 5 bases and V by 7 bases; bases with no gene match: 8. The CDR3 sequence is CASQMGTVNEKLFF. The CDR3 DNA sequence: TGCGCCAGCCAAATGGGGACAGTCAATGAAAAACTGTTTTTT.

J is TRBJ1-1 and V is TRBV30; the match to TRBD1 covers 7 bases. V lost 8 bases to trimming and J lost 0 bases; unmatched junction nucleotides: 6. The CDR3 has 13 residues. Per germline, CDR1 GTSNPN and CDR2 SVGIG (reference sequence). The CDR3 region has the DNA TGTGCCGGTTCCGGGACAGTGAACACTGAAGCTTTCTTT. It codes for CAGSGTVNTEAFF.

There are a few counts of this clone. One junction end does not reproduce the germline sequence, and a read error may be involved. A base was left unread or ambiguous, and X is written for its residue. Written as DNA, the CDR3 is TGTGCCAGCAAACGAGAGGCCTACAACACCGGGRAGCTGTTTTTT. Amino acids: CASKREAYNTGXLFF. This chain uses TRBV9 with TRBJ2-2, with D unclear. This CDR3 contains 15 residues. The germline V gene encodes CDR1 SGDLS and CDR2 YYNGEE.

As DNA, the CDR3 is TGTGCCAGCTCATTCAGGGCTCCTGAAGCTTTCTTT. Amino acids: CASSFRAPEAFF. J is TRBJ1-1 and V is TRBV18, with D perhaps matching TRBD1 (5 bases). This CDR3 contains 12 residues. CDR1 KGHSH and CDR2 LQKENI come from the germline V gene. V lost 5 bases, J lost 6 bases, and 10 bases lay in between. Supplemented by reference TRBV18 and TRBJ1-1, the full variable domain reads NAGVMQNPRHLVRRRGQEARLRCSPMKGHSHVYWYRQLPEEGLKFMVYLQKENIIDESGMPKERFSAEFPKEGPSILRIQQVVRGDSAAYFCASSFRAPEAFFGQGTRLTVV.

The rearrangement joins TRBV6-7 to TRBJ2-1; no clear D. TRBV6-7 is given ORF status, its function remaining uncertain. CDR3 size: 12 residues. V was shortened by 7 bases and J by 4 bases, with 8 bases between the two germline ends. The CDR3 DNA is TGTGCCAGCAAATGGGGATACAATGAGCAGTTCTTC. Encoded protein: CASKWGYNEQFF.

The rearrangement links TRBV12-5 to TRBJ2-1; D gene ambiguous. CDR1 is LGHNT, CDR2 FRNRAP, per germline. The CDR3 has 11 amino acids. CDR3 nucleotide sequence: TGTGCCAGCGTCAGAGGCGTGGAGCAGTTCTTC. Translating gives CASVRGVEQFF. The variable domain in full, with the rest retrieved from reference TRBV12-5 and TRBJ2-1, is DARVTQTPRHKVTEMGQEVTMRCQPILGHNTVFWYRQTMMQGLELLAYFRNRAPLDDSGMPKDRFSAEMPDATLATLKIQPSEPRDSAVYFCASVRGVEQFFGPGTRLTVL.